This T cell receptor (beta chain) was sequenced for a study of spatial heterogeneity in lung cancer. Study details: Sequences of the beta chain were consistently detected in greater numbers than alpha-chain sequences.

From germline, CDR1 is MNHEY and CDR2 SMNVEV (reference sequence). CDR3 length: 16 residues. V was clipped by 4 bases and J by 3 bases; unmatched bases: 11. TCRdb re-called the 5' RACE reads through MiXCR, storing one row per CDR3 protein. The repertoire holds 3,000 to 4,000 distinct CDR3 sequences, with roughly 7.6% as singletons. Time point specified: sample taken at primary tumor resection. Unsorted whole RNA of tumor, nontumor lung or frozen PBMC was sequenced. A total of fewer than 80 untreated early-stage non-small cell lung cancer patients served as donors. The receptor was derived from a male donor with early-stage non-small cell lung cancer. The rearrangement links TRBV27 to TRBJ1-2; 7 nucleotides align to TRBD1. This specimen was normal lung tissue next to the tumor, taken at surgery. The CDR3 DNA sequence: TGTGCCAGCAGTTCACTCCTCAGGGGGGCTTACTATGGCTACACCTTC. It codes for CASSSLLRGAYYGYTF.